This T cell receptor beta chain was obtained from a study of shared clonotypes between healthy human individuals (TCRdb year 2020). In the study overall: Three men and two women, aged 18 to 49 years, made up the cohort. To estimate repertoire size and how much clonotype sharing occurs between individuals, the study deeply sequenced the blood TCR repertoires of five healthy adults. Between about 0.94 and 8.9 billion PBMCs per donor were obtained by leukapheresis. Libraries were prepared and TCR repertoires were sequenced by different laboratories using diverse techniques, in order to increase sequencing depth and limit assay-specific biases. Per donor, three plates each were used for CD4 naive and CD4 memory, two for CD8 naive, and one for CD8 memory.

Healthy HIV-negative adults with no recently reported acute infections or vaccinations were included as donors. Every donor was a Caucasian adult residing in Nashville, Tennessee, USA. CD4+ T cells were enriched through magnetic negative selection, after which naive cells were positively selected on CD45RA and the remaining negative fraction served as the memory subset. After blood collection by leukapheresis, PBMCs were isolated using Ficoll-Histopaque density gradient centrifugation and then cryopreserved in the vapor phase of liquid nitrogen. Purity and quantity of every magnetically sorted T cell population were checked by analytical flow cytometry. Genomic DNA was isolated from each sorted fraction and quantified by UV absorbance on a Nanodrop 2000c. In this sample, this clone turned up once. Its antigen is unknown. One base away there is no much larger clone; base qualities are not given. Study-level results and caveats: Incomplete sequencing was indicated by rarefaction of sorted-subset datasets, despite the large sequencing depth. Sampling was limited to blood, and TCR repertoires in tissue likely differ from TCR repertoires in blood. Because the study included only a small number of donors, the genetic and exposure-history diversity represented was limited. Across a handful of donors, around 5% of naive CD4, around 3.5% of naive CD8, approximately 2.5% of memory CD4, and over 0.35% of memory CD8 clonotypes were shared. Pairwise subsampling led to the expectation that sequencing depth would affect the degree of clonotype sharing among donors. Naive subsets generally had larger estimated clonotype richness than memory subsets. Higher generation probabilities were observed for clonotypes shared by all four sorted-subset donors than for non-shared clonotypes.

The germline V gene (reference sequence) supplies CDR1 LNHDA and CDR2 SQIVND. From its cysteine to its phenylalanine, the CDR3 spans 15 amino acids. The retained sequence is limited to the CDR3, 45 bases, with the frame set at the first base. V is pared back by 6 bases and J by 1 base, with 13 bases lying between the germline termini. TCR CDR3 regions were amplified from genomic DNA by multiplex PCR using the deep immunoSEQ assay. Extracted genomic DNA from each cell subset was distributed evenly across all wells of several immunoSEQ 96-well plates, and each plate was treated as a replicate. Each replicate PCR for sorted subsets received roughly 0.2 ug genomic DNA, equal to 30,000 or so T cell genomes. Purified libraries were quantified with a Qubit 3.0 fluorometer, sized on a Bioanalyzer 2100, and re-quantified with the KAPA Library Quantification kit. Every immunoSEQ 96-well plate was sequenced on a separate single-read 150-cycle Illumina NextSeq 550 flow cell. In the original analysis: The immunoSEQ output contained only junctional sequences without quality scores, so filtering could not match that applied to full-length reads. Sequences were annotated with PyIR, a Python wrapper for IgBLAST v1.9, using IMGT germline references to assign V/J genes and CDR3. Reads were filtered out if the reads had weak V/J assignments (E-value above 1e-6), no CDR3, stop codons, out-of-frame junctions, or ambiguous translated residues. V3J clonotypes were defined by identical inferred V gene, J gene, and CDR3 amino acid sequence. The percentage overlap between two repertoires was calculated by dividing the number of shared unique clonotypes by the size of the smaller repertoire. Richness of each repertoire was evaluated using RTK rarefaction, the Chao1 estimator, and Recon v2.1 estimates of unobserved clonotypes. Generation probabilities for all TCRbeta clonotypes obtained by the gDNA method from a handful of donors were computed using OLGA. The source is immuneACCESS, and TCRdb retained only in-frame sequences with V and J called. Part of the clones is not carried over; for the studies checked, unresolved V genes explain less than half of this, and the remainder is unexplained. The V and J calls and the clone size are those of that table, but D and trimming were determined from the DNA. For this sample the table gives 2 million to 2.5 million clones, of which around 92% were detected only once. Clones ranked in the top ten supply approximately 0.39% of the sample.

The sequenced sample was naive CD4+ T cells from PBMCs. The intended sense of this specimen's cell subset or site label: CD45RA+ positively selected. The rearrangement joined TRBV19 to TRBJ2-4; the D region possibly corresponds to TRBD2 (6 bases align). The receptor was isolated from a man younger than 35 in good health. Some clones in this sample may be carry-over from other donors' samples. The nucleotide sequence reads as follows: TGTGCCAGTAGCCCGCTGGGGGGTGCCAAAAACATTCAGTACTTC. It translates as CASSPLGGAKNIQYF.